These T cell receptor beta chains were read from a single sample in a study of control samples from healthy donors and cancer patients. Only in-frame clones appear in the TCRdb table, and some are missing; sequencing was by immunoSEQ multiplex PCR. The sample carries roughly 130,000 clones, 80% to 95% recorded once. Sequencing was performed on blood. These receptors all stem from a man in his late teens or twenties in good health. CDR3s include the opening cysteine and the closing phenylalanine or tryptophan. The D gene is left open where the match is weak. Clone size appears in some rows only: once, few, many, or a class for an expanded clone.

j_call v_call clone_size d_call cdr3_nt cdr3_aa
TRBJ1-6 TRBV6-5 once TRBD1 TGTGCCAGCAGCCCACAGGGGGTGAGTCTATCACCCCTCCACTTT CASSPQGVSLSPLHF
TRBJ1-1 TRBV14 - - TGTGCCAGCAGCCAATATGAGTCGCACACTGAAGCTTTCTTT CASSQYESHTEAFF
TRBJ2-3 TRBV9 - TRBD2 TGTGCCAGCAGCGTGGGACTAGCGGCGCCAGATACGCAGTATTTT CASSVGLAAPDTQYF
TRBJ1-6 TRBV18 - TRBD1 TGTGCCAGCTCGCCCGACAGGGTTCGGAATTCACCCCTCCACTTT CASSPDRVRNSPLHF
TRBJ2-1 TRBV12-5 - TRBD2 TGTGCTAGTGGTTTGGTACCGGATGGCACCATCCGGGGAGGGGAGCAGTTCTTC CASGLVPDGTIRGGEQFF
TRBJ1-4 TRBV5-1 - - TGCGCCAGCAGCTTCCTCGGTACAAGTGGGGAAACTAATGAAAAACTGTTTTTT CASSFLGTSGETNEKLFF
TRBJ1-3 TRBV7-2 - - TGTGCCAGCAGCTTAGTAGGCGACTCTGGAAACACCATATATTTT CASSLVGDSGNTIYF
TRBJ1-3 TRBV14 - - TGTGCCAGCAGCCCTCGGGACTCTGGAAACACCATATATTTT CASSPRDSGNTIYF
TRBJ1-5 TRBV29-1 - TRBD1 TGCAGCGTGCAGGGGGCCGATCAGCCCCAGCATTTT CSVQGADQPQHF
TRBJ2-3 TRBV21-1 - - TGTGCCAGCAGCCCTCTCCCCCCTTGGCGGGGGTGCACAGATACGCAGTATTTT CASSPLPPWRGCTDTQYF
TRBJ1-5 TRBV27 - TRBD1 TGTGCCAGCAGACCCGGGACAGGGGGAAATCAGCCCCAGCATTTT CASRPGTGGNQPQHF
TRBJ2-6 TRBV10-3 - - TGTGCCATCAGAGGTACAGTTTACGGGGCCAACGTCCTGACTTTC CAIRGTVYGANVLTF
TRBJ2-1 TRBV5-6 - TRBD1 TGTGCCAGCAGCTTTCGGGACAGGACCTACAATGAGCAGTTCTTC CASSFRDRTYNEQFF
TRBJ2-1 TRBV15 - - TGTGCCACCAGCAGAGTTCATCGGGGCGCTTACAATGAGCAGTTCTTC CATSRVHRGAYNEQFF
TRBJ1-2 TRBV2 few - TGTGCCAGCAGTGAACGGGGAGTTACCAGATCCACTTATGGCTACACCTTC CASSERGVTRSTYGYTF
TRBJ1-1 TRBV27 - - TGTGCCAGCAGTTTGCGGCGGGTTAACACTGAAGCTTTCTTT CASSLRRVNTEAFF
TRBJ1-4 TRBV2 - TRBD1 TGTGCCAGCAGTGAAGTTGCACAGGGGTACGGAAAACTGTTTTTT CASSEVAQGYGKLFF
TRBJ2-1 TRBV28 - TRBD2 TGTGCCAGCAAGGGTGGCGGGACTAGCGGGGGGAATTATGAGCAGTTCTTC CASKGGGTSGGNYEQFF
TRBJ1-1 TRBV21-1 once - TGTGCCAGCAGGGTGAGGACAGGGCAGCCCCAAGAGACTGAAGCTTTCTTT CASRVRTGQPQETEAFF
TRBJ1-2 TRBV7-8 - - TGTGCCAGCAGCTTAGAACGGGACTTTATCTATGGCTACACCTTC CASSLERDFIYGYTF
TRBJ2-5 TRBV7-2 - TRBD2 TGTGCCAGCAGCTTCCTCCTAGCGGAGGGCGGAGAGACCCAGTACTTC CASSFLLAEGGETQYF
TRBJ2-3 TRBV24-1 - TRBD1 TGTGCCACCAGTGATTTGAGTACAGGGGGTCCTTCCACAGATACGCAGTATTTT CATSDLSTGGPSTDTQYF
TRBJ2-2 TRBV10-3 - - TGTGCCATCGAAGAGGGAGTGAGAACCGGGGAGCTGTTTTTT CAIEEGVRTGELFF
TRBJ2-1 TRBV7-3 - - TGTGCCAGCAGCTTAACGAGTTCGGCCTACAATGAGCAGTTCTTC CASSLTSSAYNEQFF
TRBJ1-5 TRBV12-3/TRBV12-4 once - TGTGCCAGCCTGGGACCGAACAATCAGCCCCAGCATTTT CASLGPNNQPQHF